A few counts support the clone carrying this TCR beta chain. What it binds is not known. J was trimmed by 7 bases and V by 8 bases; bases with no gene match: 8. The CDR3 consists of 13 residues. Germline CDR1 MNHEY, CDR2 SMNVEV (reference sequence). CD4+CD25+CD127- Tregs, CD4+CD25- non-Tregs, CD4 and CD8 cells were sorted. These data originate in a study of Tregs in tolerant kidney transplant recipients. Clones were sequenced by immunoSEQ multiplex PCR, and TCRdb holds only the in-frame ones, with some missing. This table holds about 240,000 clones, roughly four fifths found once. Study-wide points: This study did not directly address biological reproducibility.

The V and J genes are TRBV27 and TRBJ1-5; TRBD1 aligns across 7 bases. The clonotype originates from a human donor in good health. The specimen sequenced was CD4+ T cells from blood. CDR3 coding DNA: TGTGCCAGCCCTCAGGGGGATTGGCAGCCCCAGCATTTT. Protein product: CASPQGDWQPQHF.